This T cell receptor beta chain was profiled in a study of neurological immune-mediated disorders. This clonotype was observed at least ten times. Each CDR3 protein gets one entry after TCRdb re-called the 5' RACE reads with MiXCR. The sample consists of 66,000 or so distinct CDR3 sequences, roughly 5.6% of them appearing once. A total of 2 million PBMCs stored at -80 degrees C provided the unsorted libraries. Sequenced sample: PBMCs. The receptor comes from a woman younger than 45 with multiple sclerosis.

CDR3 sequence reads: CASRGQGAAGELFF. CDR3 DNA sequence: TGCGCCAGCAGAGGACAGGGGGCCGCCGGGGAGCTGTTTTTT. The chain carries TRBV5-1 and TRBJ2-2; the match to TRBD1 covers 11 bases. This CDR3 comprises 14 residues. CDR1 is SGHRS and CDR2 is YFSETQ in the germline V gene. The V gene end was trimmed by 5 bases and the J gene end by 6 bases; junction bases not matched to a gene: 3.